This TCR beta chain comes out of a study of shared clonotypes between healthy human individuals. About the research overall: A donor's plate count was three for CD4 naive and three for CD4 memory; CD8 naive had two and CD8 memory one. Points from the study as a whole: The diversity represented, both genetic and in exposure history, was limited by few donors. A handful of donors had 4% to 5% of their naive CD4 clonotypes in common.

The sorted-subset replicate PCRs were given about 210 ng DNA, which is 27,000 or so T cell genomes. TCRdb's table, derived via immunoSEQ multiplex PCR, lists solely in-frame clones and lacks some. Among some 2,000,000 clones listed, over 85% were seen once. The CDR3 runs 14 residues. With 3 bases removed from V and 3 bases from J, the gap between germline ends came to 8 bases. Per germline, CDR1 MDHEN and CDR2 SYDVKM. A single count supports this clone. Its specificity is not known. The clonotype was recovered from a man between 18 and 29 years old in good health. The sequenced sample was naive CD4+ T cells sorted from blood. Subset defined: CD45RA+ positively selected. The V and J genes are TRBV28 and TRBJ1-4; D is possibly TRBD1 (5 bases). CDR3 sequence (DNA): TGTGCCAGCAGTTTTAGGGGCCCTAATGAAAAACTGTTTTTT. Translating gives CASSFRGPNEKLFF.